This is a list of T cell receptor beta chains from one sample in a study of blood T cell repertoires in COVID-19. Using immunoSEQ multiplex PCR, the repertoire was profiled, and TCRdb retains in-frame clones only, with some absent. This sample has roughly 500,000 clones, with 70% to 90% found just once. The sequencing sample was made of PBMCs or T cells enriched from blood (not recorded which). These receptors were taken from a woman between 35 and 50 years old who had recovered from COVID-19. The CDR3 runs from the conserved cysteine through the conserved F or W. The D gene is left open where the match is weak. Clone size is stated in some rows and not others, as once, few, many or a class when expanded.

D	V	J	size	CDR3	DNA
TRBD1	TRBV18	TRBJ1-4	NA	CASSQRGQNEKLFF	TGTGCCAGCTCACAAAGGGGACAGAATGAAAAACTGTTTTTT
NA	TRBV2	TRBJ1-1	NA	CASSEGALGAFF	TGTGCCAGCAGTGAAGGAGCCCTCGGAGCTTTCTTT
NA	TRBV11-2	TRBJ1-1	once	CASSFSNTEAFF	TGTGCCAGCAGCTTTAGTAACACTGAAGCTTTCTTT
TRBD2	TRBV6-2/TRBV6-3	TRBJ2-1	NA	CASGLDAGVYYNEQFF	TGTGCCAGCGGCCTCGATGCGGGAGTGTACTACAATGAGCAGTTCTTC
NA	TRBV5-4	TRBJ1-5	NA	CASSPGGENQPQHF	TGTGCCAGCAGCCCTGGGGGGGAAAATCAGCCCCAGCATTTT
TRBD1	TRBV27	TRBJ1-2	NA	CASSLTGGAYYGYTF	TGTGCCAGCAGTTTGACAGGGGGCGCATACTATGGCTACACCTTC
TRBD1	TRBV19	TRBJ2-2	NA	CASSRDRVTTGELFF	TGTGCCAGTAGCCGGGACAGGGTAACCACCGGGGAGCTGTTTTTT
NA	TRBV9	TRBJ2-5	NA	CASSGRGQETQYF	TGTGCCAGCAGCGGCCGGGGGCAAGAGACCCAGTACTTC
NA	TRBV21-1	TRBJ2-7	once	CASSNMFGTPDYEQYF	TGTGCCAGCAGCAATATGTTCGGGACACCGGACTACGAGCAGTACTTC
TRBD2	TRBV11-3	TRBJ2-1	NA	CASSLVGSGRVRNEQFF	TGTGCCAGCAGCTTAGTCGGTAGCGGGAGAGTTAGGAATGAGCAGTTCTTC